These 27 T cell receptor beta chains came from one sample sequenced in a study of blood T cells in healthy people across ages. A second 7 to 11 cycle PCR used barcoded and J-beta primers. TCRdb passed the 5' RACE reads through MiXCR, listing each CDR3 protein once. This table has 1.5 million to 2 million distinct CDR3 sequences, more than 35% appearing once. Sequenced input: blood. Receptors originate from a human donor in good health.

This clonotype was counted a few times. The chain has TRBV4-3 and TRBJ2-7, with 9 bases lining up with TRBD2. The CDR3 contains 14 residues. Germline V lookup: CDR1 LGHNA, CDR2 YSLEER. V lost 1 base, J lost 7 bases, and 5 bases stayed unmatched. The CDR3 DNA sequence: TGCGCCAGCAGCCAAGTGTGGCTAGCGGGGGAGCAGTACTTC. Amino acid sequence: CASSQVWLAGEQYF.

This clonotype has a handful of counts. V and J are TRBV10-3 and TRBJ2-5, with D possibly being TRBD1 or TRBD2 (6 bases each). V was pared by 7 bases and J by 1 base, with 16 bases between. The CDR3 has 15 amino acids. Germline CDR1 is ENHRY and CDR2 is SYGVKD. In DNA, the CDR3 is TGTGCCATCACTAGGAGGGGGGACACCCAAGAGACCCAGTACTTC. This codes for CAITRRGDTQETQYF.

On this clonotype itself: A read error is possible here, since a much larger clone lies one base away. V gene TRBV6-5 combines with J gene TRBJ2-1; 7 nucleotides agree with TRBD1. Unmatched junction bases numbered 24, after V lost 6 bases and J lost 13 bases. The CDR3 consists of 17 residues. Looked up from germline, CDR1 is MNHEY and CDR2 is SVGAGI. CDR3: CASRLISTGAAKNIQFF. DNA of the CDR3: TGTGCCAGCAGGTTAATTTCTACAGGGGCGGCCAAAAACATTCAGTTCTTC.

Comment on this clonotype: Possible read error: a much larger clone is one base away. The rearrangement uses TRBV6-2 or TRBV6-3 and TRBJ2-5; perhaps TRBD2 as D (5 bases). CDR1 is MNHEY, CDR2 SVGEGT, per germline. This CDR3 is built from 14 residues. The CDR3 DNA sequence: TGTGCCAGCAGTTACTCGGCTAGCAAAGAGACCCAGTGCTTC. This translates into CASSYSASKETQCF.

This clonotype was recorded a few times. The rearrangement links TRBV20-1 to TRBJ2-5; a weak D match, TRBD2 (6 bases). The CDR3 has 16 amino acids. The V end was cut by 5 bases, the J end by 2 bases, with 21 bases between. Per germline, CDR1 DFQATT and CDR2 SNEGSKA (reference sequence). The CDR3 loop is CSASSSRGIIQETQYF. The CDR3 DNA reads as TGCAGTGCTTCCTCATCTCGGGGGATAATTCAAGAGACCCAGTACTTC.

The rearrangement joins TRBV6-6 to TRBJ2-1, with 8 bases lining up with TRBD2. Germline assignment: CDR1 MNHNY and CDR2 SVGAGI (reference sequence). The CDR3 is made up of 15 amino acids. With 2 bases clipped from V and 5 bases from J, the junction kept 5 bases outside the gene matches. The CDR3 DNA sequence: TGTGCCAGCAGTTACGGCGGGGGGCGGAACAATGAGCAGTTCTTC. This codes for CASSYGGGRNNEQFF.

This clonotype was seen a handful of times. The V call is TRBV12-3 or TRBV12-4, the J call TRBJ2-7, with 7 bases aligning to TRBD1. V shed 3 bases, J shed 10 bases, and the junction held 6 bases outside the gene matches. The CDR3 extends over 12 amino acids. CDR3 bases: TGTGCCAGCAGTTTTACAGGGGAGCTCCAGTACTTC. Its translation is CASSFTGELQYF.

This chain joins TRBV6-1 and TRBJ1-5; no firm D call. The length of the CDR3 is 19 residues. The V end was cut by 2 bases, the J end by 2 bases, with 22 bases between. Germline CDR1 and CDR2: MNHNS and SASEGT. The CDR3 loop is CASSEFEGVGTHGNQPQHF. In DNA, the CDR3 is TGTGCCAGCAGTGAATTTGAGGGCGTAGGCACCCATGGCAATCAGCCCCAGCATTTT.

The J gene is TRBJ2-5, the V gene TRBV28; D ambiguous. V was cut by 6 bases and J by 5 bases, with 16 bases left in between. Germline values: CDR1 MDHEN, CDR2 SYDVKM. The CDR3 spans 14 residues. Here the CDR3 reads CASSLNPGWETQYF. CDR3 DNA: TGTGCCAGCAGCCTTAACCCAGGCTGGGAGACCCAGTACTTC.

This clonotype came up a few times. The rearrangement links TRBV3-1 to TRBJ2-1; D is undetermined. The CDR3 has 14 amino acids. Trimming left V 0 bases short and J 9 bases short, with 12 bases between. CDR1 is LGHDT and CDR2 is YNNKEL in the germline V gene (reference sequence). Here the CDR3 reads CASSQDVGNSEQFF. CDR3 coding DNA: TGTGCCAGCAGCCAAGATGTGGGGAATTCTGAGCAGTTCTTC.

This clonotype was detected only a few times. The chain recombines TRBV29-1 with TRBJ2-7; TRBD1 agrees at 9 bases. Germline loops: CDR1 SQVTM, CDR2 ANQGSEA. This CDR3 has 13 amino acids. After removal of 7 bases from V and 3 bases from J, the junction contained 7 bases not matched to a gene. CDR3 region: CSAGTGINYEQYF. The CDR3 bases are TGCAGCGCCGGGACAGGGATTAACTACGAGCAGTACTTC.

The chain couples TRBV7-9 to TRBJ1-6; 7 nucleotides line up with TRBD1. The V gene's germline CDR1 is SEHNR and CDR2 FQNEAQ (reference sequence). V lost 5 bases to trimming and J lost 11 bases; unmatched junction nucleotides: 6. CDR3 length: 13 amino acids. DNA for the CDR3: TGTGCCAGCAGCCCACAGGGGAGGACACCCCTCCACTTT. Translation gives CASSPQGRTPLHF. Full variable domain (missing parts from reference TRBV7-9 and TRBJ1-6): DTGVSQNPRHKITKRGQNVTFRCDPISEHNRLYWYRQTLGQGPEFLTYFQNEAQLEKSRLLSDRFSAERPKGSFSTLEIQRTEQGDSAMYLCASSPQGRTPLHFGNGTRLTVT.

There are a few counts of this clonotype. The rearrangement joins TRBV7-8 to TRBJ1-2; no firm D call. The CDR3 loop spans 19 amino acids. CDR1 and CDR2 (germline): SGHVS, FQNEAQ. Trimming removed 3 bases from V and 1 base from J, with 24 bases in between. CDR3 region: CASSFPSRGRTIFNYGYTF. The DNA for the CDR3 is TGTGCCAGCAGCTTTCCGTCACGGGGTAGAACCATTTTTAACTATGGCTACACCTTC. The full variable domain, rest sourced from reference TRBV7-8 and TRBJ1-2, is GAGVSQSPRYKVAKRGQDVALRCDPISGHVSLFWYQQALGQGPEFLTYFQNEAQLDKSGLPSDRFFAERPEGSVSTLKIQRTQQEDSAVYLCASSFPSRGRTIFNYGYTFGSGTRLTVV.

The chain has TRBV27 and TRBJ2-4, with D possibly matching TRBD2 (7 bases). Judging by the DNA end, TRBJ2-7 fits better; the J call may be wrong. CDR1 is MNHEY, CDR2 SMNVEV, per germline (reference sequence). The CDR3 runs 14 residues. The CDR3 DNA reads as TGTGCCACCCTAGGGGGGGCTGCCTACTACGAGCAGTACTTC. It yields the protein CATLGGAAYYEQYF.

The gene calls are TRBV4-1 and TRBJ1-4; possible D gene TRBD1, 5 bases. Trimming cost V 4 bases and J 8 bases, with 17 bases left between them. Germline V gene lookup returns CDR1 MGHRA and CDR2 YSYEKL. The CDR3 sequence is 15 residues long. The CDR3 coding sequence is TGCGCCAGCAGCCCGGGACTTCGGATCAACGAAAAACTGTTTTTT. This translates into CASSPGLRINEKLFF.

This sequence joins TRBV13 and TRBJ1-1, with 9 bases aligning to TRBD1. The CDR3 contains 18 residues. Germline CDR1 PRHDT, CDR2 FYEKMQ (reference sequence). The trim removed 7 bases at V and 3 bases at J, leaving 18 bases unmatched. CDR3 protein: CASMLGQGFGDIDTEAFF. The CDR3 DNA reads as TGTGCCAGCATGTTAGGACAGGGGTTCGGGGATATCGACACTGAAGCTTTCTTT.

This clonotype has just a few counts. The rearrangement joins TRBV2 to TRBJ1-2; D perhaps matches TRBD1 (5 bases). CDR3 length: 13 amino acids. Germline V gives CDR1 SNHLY, CDR2 FYNNEI. Trimming shortened V by 6 bases and J by 8 bases, and 16 bases separated the two germline ends. CDR3 region: CASSPTERGGYTF. The CDR3 nucleotides are TGTGCCAGCAGCCCGACAGAGCGTGGGGGCTACACCTTC.

As to this clonotype: At one end, the junction sequence differs from germline, possibly due to a read error. This chain uses TRBV15 with TRBJ2-3, with 8 bases fitting TRBD2. CDR1 LNHNV and CDR2 YYDKDF come from the germline V gene (reference sequence). The CDR3 length is 20 residues. In DNA form, the CDR3 reads TGTGTCACCAGCAGAACCCCGGGACTAGAGTTTACGTCGGATGGCGGTCCGCAGTATTTT. Translation gives CVTSRTPGLEFTSDGGPQYF.

V gene TRBV24-1 combines with J gene TRBJ2-1; 7 bases are a match to TRBD1. CDR1 and CDR2 (germline): KGHDR, SFDVKD. This CDR3 region has 14 residues. J was trimmed by 0 bases and V by 6 bases; bases with no gene match: 1. Here the CDR3 reads CATSRQGSYNEQFF. The CDR3 DNA reads as TGTGCCACCAGTAGACAGGGCTCCTACAATGAGCAGTTCTTC.

The gene calls are TRBV7-9 and TRBJ1-1; D remains unclear. Germline-derived CDR1 and CDR2 are SEHNR and FQNEAQ (reference sequence). V was pared by 1 base and J by 5 bases, with 11 bases between. The CDR3 covers 14 residues. CDR3 in amino acids: CASSLGRDRTEAFF. The CDR3 nucleotides are TGTGCCAGCAGCTTAGGGAGGGATCGAACTGAAGCTTTCTTT.

The V gene is TRBV11-2, the J gene TRBJ1-2, with 7 bases aligning to TRBD1. V gave up 1 base and J gave up 4 bases; unmatched junction bases: 12. The CDR3 spans 17 residues. The germline V gene encodes CDR1 SGHAT and CDR2 FQNNGV. In DNA form, the CDR3 reads TGTGCCAGCAGCTTAGGGCCTGGGACAGCCTTGTCCTATGGCTACACCTTC. This codes for CASSLGPGTALSYGYTF. The full variable domain, with the rest looked up from reference TRBV11-2 and TRBJ1-2, is EAGVAQSPRYKIIEKRQSVAFWCNPISGHATLYWYQQILGQGPKLLIQFQNNGVVDDSQLPKDRFSAERLKGVDSTLKIQPAKLEDSAVYLCASSLGPGTALSYGYTFGSGTRLTVV.

The genes are TRBV15 and TRBJ1-6; D is ambiguous. Germline values: CDR1 LNHNV, CDR2 YYDKDF (reference sequence). V lost 0 bases to trimming and J lost 10 bases, with 10 bases between them. The CDR3 is 14 amino acids. CDR3 nucleotides: TGTGCCACCAGCAGAGATGGTTCGGGCTCACCCCTCCACTTT. This translates into CATSRDGSGSPLHF.

This clonotype was found a few times. This rearrangement joins TRBV20-1 to TRBJ2-3, with D possibly TRBD1 on 5 matching bases. V was trimmed by 3 bases and J by 0 bases, leaving 16 bases between them. The germline V gene encodes CDR1 DFQATT and CDR2 SNEGSKA (reference sequence). The CDR3 is 16 residues long. CDR3 sequence: CSASVGAVTSTDTQYF. Written as DNA, the CDR3 is TGCAGTGCTAGTGTTGGGGCAGTAACTAGCACAGATACGCAGTATTTT.

The J gene is TRBJ1-2, the V gene TRBV12-3 or TRBV12-4, with 9 bases fitting TRBD1. The trim removed 5 bases at V and 4 bases at J, leaving 8 bases unmatched. CDR3 size: 15 residues. The CDR3 is CASSSLQGAGYGYTF. CDR3 bases: TGTGCCAGCAGTAGCTTACAGGGGGCGGGCTATGGCTACACCTTC.

This rearrangement joins TRBV5-6 to TRBJ2-7; TRBD2 might be the D (6 bases). This CDR3 region has 14 residues. The V and J ends lost 4 bases and 2 bases respectively, with 13 bases between them. Germline V gene sequence: CDR1 SGHDT, CDR2 YYEEEE. The CDR3 bases are TGTGCCAGCAGCGCGGGACCCTATACCTACGAGCAGTACTTC. As protein: CASSAGPYTYEQYF. The full variable domain, with the rest looked up from reference TRBV5-6 and TRBJ2-7, is DAGVTQSPTHLIKTRGQQVTLRCSPKSGHDTVSWYQQALGQGPQFIFQYYEEEERQRGNFPDRFSGHQFPNYSSELNVNALLLGDSALYLCASSAGPYTYEQYFGPGTRLTVT.

This clonotype was counted only a few times. The chain couples TRBV27 to TRBJ1-2, with D uncertain. Germline-derived CDR1 and CDR2 are MNHEY and SMNVEV (reference sequence). This CDR3 is built from 12 residues. The ends were cut back, 8 bases at V and 5 bases at J, with 12 bases in the middle. The CDR3, as DNA: TGTGCCAGCCTCAGTCCACCATATGGCTACACCTTC. Its translation: CASLSPPYGYTF.

This clonotype was observed a handful of times. This chain uses TRBV7-2 with TRBJ2-4; maybe TRBD2 (6 bases). Deletions cut 0 bases from V and 13 bases from J, with 16 bases between. The CDR3 is 14 residues long. Germline V gives CDR1 SGHTA, CDR2 FQGNSA. The CDR3: CASSLARGTGEQYF. CDR3 sequence (DNA): TGTGCCAGCAGCTTAGCTCGGGGGACGGGGGAGCAGTACTTC.